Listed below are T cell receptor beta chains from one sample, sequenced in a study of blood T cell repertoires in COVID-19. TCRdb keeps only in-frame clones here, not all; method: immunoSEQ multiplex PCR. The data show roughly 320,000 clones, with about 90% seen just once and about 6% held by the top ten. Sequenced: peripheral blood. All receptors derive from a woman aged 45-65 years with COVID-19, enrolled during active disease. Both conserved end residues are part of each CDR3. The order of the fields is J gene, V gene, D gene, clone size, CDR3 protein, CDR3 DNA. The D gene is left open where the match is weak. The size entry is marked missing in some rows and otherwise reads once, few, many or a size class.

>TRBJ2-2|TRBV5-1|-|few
CASSHQTDSFTGELFF
TGCGCCAGCAGCCATCAAACTGACAGTTTCACGGGGGAGCTGTTTTTT
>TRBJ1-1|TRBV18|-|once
CASSRGGHQNTEAFF
TGTGCCAGCTCCCGGGGGGGACACCAGAACACTGAAGCTTTCTTT
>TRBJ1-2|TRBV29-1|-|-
CSGTTGYGYTF
TGCAGCGGGACCACAGGGTATGGCTACACCTTC
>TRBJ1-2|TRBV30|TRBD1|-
CAWSAGGINYGYTF
TGTGCCTGGAGTGCAGGGGGGATTAACTATGGCTACACCTTC
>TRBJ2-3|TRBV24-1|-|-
CATTKGTDTQYF
TGTGCCACCACTAAAGGCACAGATACGCAGTATTTT
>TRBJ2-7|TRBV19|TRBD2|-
CASSVGLAGVYEQYF
TGTGCCAGTAGTGTGGGGCTAGCGGGAGTCTACGAGCAGTACTTC
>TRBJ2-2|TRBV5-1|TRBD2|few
CASSFSLAGGNTGELFF
TGCGCCAGCAGCTTCTCCCTAGCGGGAGGAAACACCGGGGAGCTGTTTTTT
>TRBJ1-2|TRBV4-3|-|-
CASSQDSGFDYGYTF
TGCGCCAGCAGCCAAGATTCCGGGTTTGACTATGGCTACACCTTC
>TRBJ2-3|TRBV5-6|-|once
CASSSSVYPGTDTQYF
TGTGCCAGCAGCTCGTCTGTATATCCGGGCACAGATACGCAGTATTTT
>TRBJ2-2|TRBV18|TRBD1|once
CASSPDRFTGELFF
TGTGCCAGCTCACCGGACAGGTTCACCGGGGAGCTGTTTTTT
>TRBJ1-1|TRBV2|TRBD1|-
CASSKDRGQSEAFF
TGTGCCAGCAGTAAGGACAGGGGGCAATCTGAAGCTTTCTTT
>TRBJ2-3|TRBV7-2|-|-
CASSLEDILTDTQYF
TGTGCCAGCAGCTTAGAGGACATCCTCACAGATACGCAGTATTTT
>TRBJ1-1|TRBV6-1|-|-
CASSAGQRPMNTEAFF
TGTGCCAGCAGTGCCGGACAGAGGCCCATGAACACTGAAGCTTTCTTT
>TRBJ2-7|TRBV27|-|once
CASSLDSVLGSEQYF
TGTGCCAGCAGCCTGGACTCAGTATTGGGTAGCGAGCAGTACTTC
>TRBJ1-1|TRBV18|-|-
CASSPGLSTEAFF
TGTGCCAGCTCACCAGGGCTTTCCACTGAAGCTTTCTTT
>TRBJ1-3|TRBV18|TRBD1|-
CASSTSEAGGNGNTIYF
TGTGCCAGCTCAACCTCCGAGGCAGGGGGCAATGGAAACACCATATATTTT
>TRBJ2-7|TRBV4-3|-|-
CASSQDTRYEQYF
TGCGCCAGCAGCCAAGATACCAGATACGAGCAGTACTTC
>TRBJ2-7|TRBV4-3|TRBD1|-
CASSRTIDRADEQYF
TGCGCCAGCAGCCGAACTATCGACAGGGCGGACGAGCAGTACTTC
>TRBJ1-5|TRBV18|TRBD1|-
CASSSDGQGALSNQPQHF
TGTGCCAGCTCTTCGGACGGACAGGGGGCGTTGAGCAATCAGCCCCAGCATTTT
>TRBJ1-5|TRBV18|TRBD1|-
CASTSTGEFYSNQPQHF
TGTGCCAGCACTTCGACAGGGGAATTTTATAGCAATCAGCCCCAGCATTTT
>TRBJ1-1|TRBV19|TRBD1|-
CASRDRGQNTEAFF
TGTGCCAGCCGGGACAGGGGACAGAACACTGAAGCTTTCTTT
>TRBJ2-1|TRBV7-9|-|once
CASSLAYMRAETSYNEQFF
TGTGCCAGCAGCTTAGCGTATATGAGGGCAGAAACCTCCTACAATGAGCAGTTCTTC
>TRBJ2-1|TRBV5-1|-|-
CASLQGGENEQFF
TGCGCCAGCCTCCAGGGCGGTGAAAATGAGCAGTTCTTC
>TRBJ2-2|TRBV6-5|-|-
CASSFGQTNTGELFF
TGTGCCAGCAGTTTCGGACAGACGAACACCGGGGAGCTGTTTTTT
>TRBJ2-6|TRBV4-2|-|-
CASSRGLRGASGANVLTF
TGTGCCAGCAGCCGGGGATTGCGTGGGGCATCTGGGGCCAACGTCCTGACTTTC
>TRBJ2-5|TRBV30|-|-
CAWTGDPRETQYF
TGTGCCTGGACAGGGGACCCTCGGGAGACCCAGTACTTC
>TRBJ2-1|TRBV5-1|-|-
CASSLSPSYNEQFF
TGCGCCAGCAGCCTGAGCCCCTCCTACAATGAGCAGTTCTTC
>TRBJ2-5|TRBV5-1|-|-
CASRAAFQETQYF
TGCGCCAGCCGAGCCGCTTTCCAAGAGACCCAGTACTTC